This T cell receptor (beta chain) was identified during a study of cytomegalovirus exposure and HLA in healthy donors (dated by TCRdb to the late 2010s). Context from the whole study: An earlier analysis of roughly 610 of the donors reported about 260 Gb of sequence data and approximately 120 million unique TCR beta sequences obtained from around 170 million T cells. Typing coverage differed by locus: A, B, C, DRB1 and DQB1 were typed in about 620-640 donors, DQA1 in 500 to 550, DPA1 in 606, and DPB1 in just under 490. An early release covering about 600 HLA-typed donors comprised roughly 300 gigabases of sequencing data and 85 million to 100 million unique TCR sequences. All discovery cohort repertoires had been generated using a single sequencing platform. HLA typing included class I and class II loci at four-digit resolution. To predict cytomegalovirus infection status, the study combined high-throughput TCR immunosequencing, statistical association of individual TCRs with disease status, and machine learning. In the later analysis, no new phenotypic data were used to find candidate immune exposures; instead, reliance was placed on TCR beta sequences and their occurrence across donors. Donor age, sex, ethnicity and CMV serostatus were compiled together with the repertoire data. Using immunosequencing, the study profiled T cell repertoires from some 670 subjects and related those repertoires to cytomegalovirus serostatus. The study aimed to test whether signatures of past pathogen exposure could be identified by cataloging public T cell receptors. About five DR-DQ haplotypes were handled as single units for association and clustering because linkage in the cohort was strong. In a later genetic analysis, genome-wide SNP genotypes for about 65% of the roughly 700 donors were used, and that subset was treated as a discovery cohort. To study patterns of TCR occurrence, a later analysis re-analyzed previously published TCR beta repertoires from hundreds of donors and added high-resolution HLA genotyping. To decide whether each TCR beta V gene segment behaved as functional or pseudogenic, an earlier analysis of some 570 of the donors relied on high-throughput TCR beta sequencing. Across 300 to 400 genotyped donors of the cohort, an average of roughly 230,000 unique TCR beta nucleotide sequences per donor were sequenced, and 15% to 20% of those sequences were non-productive. Along with the roughly 710-subject first cohort, a separate validation cohort of about 110 different subjects was used. Of the roughly 390 genotyped donors, over 65% fell in the genetic ancestry cluster associated with self-reported Caucasian donors.

A word on this clone: The clone's antigen remains unknown. Base qualities are missing; no much larger clone stands one base away.

Beyond this particular receptor, the publication reports: Sequencing depth was assumed to be roughly uniform across donors in the presence/absence analyses, though that assumption may not hold. CMV serostatus was the only immune exposure information available for the cohort. Because some donors lacked HLA typing at each locus, the association tests relied only on the typed subset. A further reported finding was that TCR beta sequences accurately predicted the HLA-A and HLA-B alleles for most subjects in the first cohort. Specific HLA alleles were associated with 15,000 to 20,000 TCR beta sequences at a false discovery rate of 0.05 in a later analysis. The authors suggested that the approach could potentially be generalized to other disease states and immunological phenotypes. The sequencing pipeline was judged likely to have produced a cluster of highly shared sequence variants as a technical artifact. A later analysis found that TCR association rates varied across HLA loci, with DRB1 alleles showing the most associated TCRs and HLA-C alleles the fewest. Strong co-occurrence of HLA alleles, especially DR and DQ, made assigning TCR associations to individual alleles difficult. A few of the identified cytomegalovirus-associated TCR beta chains were confirmed in vitro to be specific for cytomegalovirus antigens. In a later analysis, several top co-occurrence clusters were reported to appear linked to parvovirus B19, influenza, CMV and Epstein-Barr virus. A total of 164 TCR beta chains were listed by the study as associated with cytomegalovirus. The cohort was sequenced for TCR beta chains only, and without alpha or paired-chain data the features that could be detected were limited. The classifier was reported to diagnose cytomegalovirus status with high specificity and sensitivity in both the original and validation cohorts. Correlated functional status among segregating V segments might be attributable to linkage disequilibrium, but an unknown experimental factor could not be ruled out. V-gene and J-gene trimming of TCR beta chains was associated with a missense DCLRE1C variant in a later genetic analysis, and the association was replicated in an independent cohort. The earlier analysis of 450 to 700 of the donors excluded some 16 rarely observed V segments, including chromosome 9 orphons, because counts were too low. Broadly in line with IMGT annotations, most TCR beta V segments showed up in productive rearrangements about 87% or about 30% of the time in an earlier analysis of approximately 600 of the donors. Across donors, most TCR sequences were observed very rarely, whereas some public TCRs were present in many individuals. Most CMV-associated TCR beta chains appeared to be HLA-restricted in a later analysis, and the HLA associations seemed to be driven largely by CMV exposure. Some IMGT-functional V segments, including TRBV6-2 and TRBV6-3, could not be distinguished by the 87-base-pair reads and were therefore excluded. A later genetic analysis reported fewer N-insertions in productive TCRs among donors in an Asian-associated ancestry cluster than the roughly 700-donor mean. Compared with equally common non-associated chains, HLA-associated TCR beta chains in a later analysis were more clonally expanded and had lower generation probabilities.

The cohort comprised some 680 healthy bone marrow donors. All cohort members were sampled while nominally healthy, although unrecorded immune exposures were likely present. The donor tested CMV seropositive and was one of the 289 seropositive cohort members. A peripheral blood sample was collected from each donor, and TCR beta sequencing was performed on peripheral blood mononuclear cells. Genomic DNA extraction from the blood cell samples was performed with the Qiagen DNeasy Blood Extraction Kit. The CDR3 numbers 17 residues from cysteine through phenylalanine. This entry keeps only the CDR3 DNA: 51 bases, framed from base 1. Relative to germline, V is missing 6 bases and J is missing 5 bases, with 17 bases of the junction outside any gene match. Based on the germline V gene (reference sequence), the CDR1 and CDR2 sequences are LNHDA and SQIVND. Preparation of the library involved the immunoSEQ multiplex PCR assay. For the multiplex PCR, a mixture combining 60 forward primers for TCR Vbeta segments and 13 reverse primers for TCR Jbeta segments was used. The CDR3 region of rearranged TCR beta genes was amplified from genomic DNA by a multiplex PCR assay. The Illumina HiSeq System was used to sequence the amplified TCR beta libraries as 87-base-pair reads. Per the source publication's procedure: In a later analysis, approximately 74 million unique TCR beta chains were counted across the 650 to 750 repertoires, and around 11 million of these chains were shared by at least two donors. Raw reads were error-corrected and collapsed into unique sequences with a nearest-neighbor algorithm that merged closely related sequences to remove PCR and sequencing errors. To assign V, D and J gene segments, CDR3 sequences were aligned to IMGT reference sequences. Each retained sequence needed at least a six-nucleotide match to both a V gene segment and a J gene segment. A rearrangement counted as productive if the CDR3 had no stop codons and remained in frame with V and J, and every other rearrangement counted as non-productive. Following IMGT convention, CDR3 was defined as the stretch from the second conserved V-encoded cysteine up to the conserved J-encoded phenylalanine. The earlier analysis of a few hundred of the donors excluded any sequence lacking an unambiguous match to a single V gene segment. In an earlier analysis of 500 to 750 of the donors, V segments were called functional above 56.7% productive rearrangements and were called segregating when the between-donor standard deviation exceeded 5%. A statistical classification framework was built for diagnosing cytomegalovirus status from the catalog of TCR beta chain sequences. In a later analysis, V and J genes were assigned by comparing TCR nucleotide sequences against IMGT/GENE-DB human TR gene sequences. In a later analysis, CDR3 sequences and most-parsimonious VDJ recombination scenarios were assigned using the TCRdist pipeline. In a later analysis, each TCR beta chain was defined by its CDR3 amino acid sequence together with its V-gene family, and reads without a unique V-gene family were excluded. To address suspected cross-contamination and a sequencing artifact, a later analysis removed some 620 highly shared, low-generation-probability nucleotide sequences. For each public chain, a later analysis derived a clonal expansion index from normalized ranks of inferred template counts within each repertoire. A later analysis computed generation probabilities with a VDJ recombination model fitted to out-of-frame rearrangements, and checked the results against IGoR. Hypergeometric tests were used in a later analysis to score TCR-TCR, TCR-HLA and TCR-CMV co-occurrence, with a repertoire-size bias correction applied to the TCR pairs. False discovery rates were estimated in a later analysis by permuting HLA or CMV assignments 20 times. In a later analysis, co-occurring TCRs were grouped using DBSCAN, with TCRdist sequence similarity added in when clustering inside HLA-allele-positive subsets. For co-occurrence clustering, repertoires with fewer than 30,000 or more than 120,000 public chains were excluded, along with a handful of repertoires with anomalous nucleotide sharing. Here the immuneACCESS table is served through TCRdb, limited to in-frame sequences with V and J called. Missing clones are a known gap in these copies; in checked studies unresolved V genes cover under half, and the rest lacks a known reason. That table furnishes V, J and clone size, whereas the DNA furnished D and trimming. The sample table holds around 92,000 clones, of which about three quarters were seen once. The top ten clonotypes cover over 15% of the sample.

The TCR sequence derives from a man aged 55 to 70 in good health and CMV-seropositive. Sequencing was carried out using PBMCs. The rearrangement joined TRBV19 to TRBJ2-7, with 9 middle bases fitting TRBD2. The CDR3 reads CASRTLQRGELGDEQYF. The bases are TGTGCCAGTAGGACCCTACAGCGGGGGGAACTCGGGGACGAGCAGTACTTC.